This TCR beta chain was identified during a study of technical replicates of blood from several donors. The CDR3 totals 16 residues. J gave up 9 bases and V 5 bases, and 12 bases lay outside the gene matches. Looked up from germline, CDR1 is MDHEN and CDR2 is SYDVKM. Generated by immunoSEQ multiplex PCR, the TCRdb table keeps only in-frame clones and is missing some. The sample carries about 88,000 clones, around 94% recorded once. The gene calls are TRBV28 and TRBJ2-4, with 11 bases lining up with TRBD1. The source material was T cells isolated from PBMCs. The receptor's source is a human donor in good health. CDR3 coding DNA: TGTGCCAGCAGTCTGACCGGGACAGGGGGAGGAGGCATTCAGTACTTC. Its translation is CASSLTGTGGGGIQYF.